This T cell receptor beta chain was sequenced during a study of blood T cell repertoires in COVID-19. Looking at the study overall: Sites in the United States, Italy and Spain provided acute and convalescent COVID-19 samples. PBMCs, B-cell-depleted T cells, or T cells were the source of the cDNA or gDNA that made up the material.

Authors' analysis steps: Nucleated cell counts were estimated from reference gene primer amplification. Profiling relied on immunoSEQ multiplex PCR, and the TCRdb table lists in-frame clones only, not all of them. For V, J and clone size, that table is used; D and trimming come from the DNA. The sample records around 120,000 clones, 83% being singletons. This CDR3 spans 14 amino acids. Per germline, CDR1 MNHEY and CDR2 SMNVEV (reference sequence). The junction had 5 bases not matched to a gene; V was cut back by 5 bases and J by 5 bases. Material: peripheral blood. The clonotype comes from a man aged 30 to 45 with acute or convalescent COVID-19. V and J are TRBV27 and TRBJ1-1; 10 bases are a match to TRBD1. The CDR3 sequence: CASSTRQGATEAFF. CDR3 bases: TGTGCCAGCAGTACGAGACAGGGGGCAACTGAAGCTTTCTTT.